These 18 T cell receptor beta chains originate from one sample sequenced in a study of CD8+ T cells in alopecia areata. Sequencing relied on a cDNA template that was reverse transcribed from extracted RNA. TCRdb's table, derived via immunoSEQ multiplex PCR, lists solely in-frame clones and lacks some. The data contain about 98,000 clones, over 40% of them seen just once; the ten biggest clones take up about 0.79%. Sequenced: CD4+ T cells sorted from blood. Receptor source: a human donor with alopecia areata.

The chain links TRBV28 to TRBJ2-1; D might be TRBD2 (6 bases). CDR1 is MDHEN, CDR2 SYDVKM, per germline. CDR3 length: 16 amino acids. The V and J ends lost 3 bases and 5 bases respectively, with 17 bases between them. The CDR3 region has the DNA TGTGCCAGCAGTTTCTTTTCGACTAGATTCAACAATGAGCAGTTCTTC. Translation: CASSFFSTRFNNEQFF. Supplemented by reference TRBV28 and TRBJ2-1, the full variable domain reads DVKVTQSSRYLVKRTGEKVFLECVQDMDHENMFWYRQDPGLGLRLIYFSYDVKMKEKGDIPEGYSVSREKKERFSLILESASTNQTSMYLCASSFFSTRFNNEQFFGPGTRLTVL.

This clone has more than one count but fewer than ten. This chain connects TRBV30 to TRBJ2-2; TRBD1 aligns across 9 bases. Losses at the gene ends were 5 bases for V and 3 bases for J; bases not matched to a gene: 4. From germline, CDR1 is GTSNPN and CDR2 SVGIG (reference sequence). The CDR3 contains 14 residues. The CDR3 region has the DNA TGTGCCTGGGCCGGGACAGGGTACACCGGGGAGCTGTTTTTT. It yields the protein CAWAGTGYTGELFF.

The chain recombines TRBV4-1 with TRBJ2-4; the match to TRBD1 covers 8 bases. This CDR3 spans 15 amino acids. The germline V gene has CDR1 MGHRA and CDR2 YSYEKL. After removal of 2 bases from V and 7 bases from J, the junction contained 7 bases not matched to a gene. In nucleotides, the CDR3 is TGCGCCAGCAGCCAACCTATAGACAGGGGTAACATTCAGTACTTC. This codes for CASSQPIDRGNIQYF.

The chain recombines TRBV30 with TRBJ2-3; the D gene is possibly TRBD2 (5 bases). The CDR3 has 12 amino acids. V was trimmed by 4 bases and J by 3 bases, leaving 8 bases between them. From germline, CDR1 is GTSNPN and CDR2 SVGIG (reference sequence). The CDR3 loop is CAWTTGTDTQYF. CDR3 coding DNA: TGTGCCTGGACCACGGGGACAGATACGCAGTATTTT.

The chain employs TRBV30 and TRBJ1-2; perhaps TRBD1 as D (6 bases). In germline, CDR1 is GTSNPN, CDR2 SVGIG (reference sequence). This CDR3 region has 14 residues. V lost 4 bases, J lost 5 bases, and 17 bases lay in between. CDR3 bases: TGTGCCTGGATCGAGCTTTCAGGGGAGTATGGCTACACCTTC. Protein sequence: CAWIELSGEYGYTF.

J is TRBJ1-1 and V is TRBV29-1; D unresolved. The V and J ends lost 4 bases and 4 bases respectively, with 7 bases between them. CDR1 is SQVTM and CDR2 is ANQGSEA in the germline V gene. This CDR3 is built from 11 residues. This CDR3 reads CSVGRGTEAFF. The CDR3, as DNA: TGCAGCGTTGGGCGGGGCACTGAAGCTTTCTTT.

The CDR3 DNA follows: TGTGCCAGCAGTGGGGGGAGCACCCTCCACTTT. As protein: CASSGGSTLHF. The chain is built from TRBV25-1 and TRBJ1-6, with TRBD1 as a possible D gene (5 bases). Germline CDR1 MGHDK, CDR2 SYGVNS. V was cut by 4 bases and J by 14 bases, with 9 bases left in between. CDR3 length equals 11 residues.

The chain links TRBV15 to TRBJ2-1, with D possibly matching TRBD2 (5 bases). Germline V gene sequence: CDR1 LNHNV, CDR2 YYDKDF (reference sequence). This CDR3 contains 15 residues. V dropped 1 base and J dropped 2 bases, with 9 bases sitting between them. The CDR3 DNA reads as TGTGCCACCAGCAGAGGAATCGGGACCTACAATGAGCAGTTCTTC. Protein product: CATSRGIGTYNEQFF.

This clone occurred once. J is TRBJ2-1 and V is TRBV7-9, with 9 bases that match TRBD1. Germline V lookup: CDR1 SEHNR, CDR2 FQNEAQ (reference sequence). Trimming cost V 5 bases and J 2 bases; bases outside gene matches: 4. There are 15 residues in the CDR3. CDR3 protein: CASSANRGPYNEQFF. The CDR3 nucleotides read TGTGCCAGCAGCGCCAACAGGGGGCCCTACAATGAGCAGTTCTTC.

The J gene is TRBJ1-6, the V gene TRBV28, with 7 bases identical to TRBD1. Trimming at V came to 5 bases and at J to 6 bases, leaving 7 bases not matched to a gene. The CDR3 runs 15 residues. Germline V gene lookup returns CDR1 MDHEN and CDR2 SYDVKM. The CDR3 sequence is CASSVTRDSNSPLHF. The CDR3 coding sequence is TGTGCCAGCAGTGTGACCCGGGACAGTAATTCACCCCTCCACTTT. Combining the CDR3 with reference TRBV28 and TRBJ1-6 gives the whole variable domain DVKVTQSSRYLVKRTGEKVFLECVQDMDHENMFWYRQDPGLGLRLIYFSYDVKMKEKGDIPEGYSVSREKKERFSLILESASTNQTSMYLCASSVTRDSNSPLHFGNGTRLTVT.

The rearrangement uses TRBV30 and TRBJ1-4; 9 nucleotides match TRBD1. The germline gives CDR1 GTSNPN, CDR2 SVGIG (reference sequence). The CDR3 covers 14 residues. With V trimmed by 8 bases and J by 6 bases, 10 bases remained unmatched. The DNA of the CDR3 is TGTGCCGGAAGCTCCCGGGACAGGGATGAAAAACTGTTTTTT. This gives the protein CAGSSRDRDEKLFF.

The CDR3 DNA is TGTGCCAGCAGTGTAGGGCGCACAGATACGCAGTATTTT. It translates to CASSVGRTDTQYF. V gene TRBV2 combines with J gene TRBJ2-3; D remains unclear. V was trimmed by 4 bases and J by 1 base, leaving 6 bases between them. CDR1 SNHLY and CDR2 FYNNEI come from the germline V gene. The CDR3 length is 13 residues.

In its sample, this clone was seen a few times. The chain employs TRBV29-1 and TRBJ2-7, with 7 positions matching TRBD1. CDR1 is SQVTM, CDR2 ANQGSEA, per germline. J gave up 11 bases and V 5 bases, and 12 bases lay outside the gene matches. The CDR3 runs to 12 residues. The CDR3 DNA follows: TGCAGCGTTTCAAAGGACAGGAGGTTGGAGTACTTC. It is translated as CSVSKDRRLEYF.

The chain employs TRBV11-2 and TRBJ2-7; 10 positions match TRBD1. V gave up 4 bases and J gave up 0 bases; unmatched junction bases: 6. CDR3 length: 16 amino acids. Germline V lookup: CDR1 SGHAT, CDR2 FQNNGV. The CDR3 spells CASSSLRDRGSYEQYF. CDR3 DNA sequence: TGTGCCAGCAGCTCGCTCCGGGACAGGGGCTCCTACGAGCAGTACTTC.

The sample holds one count of this clone. Within the sample, other DNA sequences also encode this same CDR3. V usage is TRBV29-1 and J usage is TRBJ2-2, with D hard to call. The length of the CDR3 is 16 residues. Trimming shortened V by 4 bases and J by 0 bases, and 15 bases separated the two germline ends. From germline, CDR1 is SQVTM and CDR2 ANQGSEA. CDR3: CSVGGRHSANTGELFF. DNA for the CDR3: TGCAGCGTTGGAGGAAGACACTCCGCGAACACCGGGGAGCTGTTTTTT.

This clone was recorded a few times. The V gene is TRBV27, the J gene TRBJ2-7, with D possibly TRBD1 on 7 matching bases. The V gene's germline CDR1 is MNHEY and CDR2 SMNVEV (reference sequence). V was pared by 5 bases and J by 5 bases, with 16 bases between. This CDR3 is 14 amino acids long. CDR3 in amino acids: CASSARGTVDEQYF. Here the CDR3 DNA reads TGTGCCAGCAGTGCCCGGGGGACAGTCGACGAGCAGTACTTC.

This clone was seen only a few times. V is TRBV20-1 and J is TRBJ1-5; D gene ambiguous. The V and J ends lost 1 base and 6 bases respectively, with 4 bases between them. The CDR3 runs to 11 residues. Per the germline V gene, CDR1 is DFQATT and CDR2 is SNEGSKA (reference sequence). CDR3 residues: CSARGGQPQHF. CDR3 nucleotides: TGCAGTGCTAGAGGAGGTCAGCCCCAGCATTTT.

The chain has TRBV29-1 and TRBJ2-1, with a weak D call TRBD2 (6 bases). Germline V gene lookup returns CDR1 SQVTM and CDR2 ANQGSEA. The V end lost 4 bases, the J end lost 7 bases, and 14 bases lay between the germline ends. The CDR3 sequence is 13 residues long. CDR3 sequence (DNA): TGCAGCGTTGGGGGTCTAGCGCCGAATGAGCAGTTCTTC. It is translated as CSVGGLAPNEQFF.